This T cell receptor (beta chain) was sequenced for a study of T-cell memory formation after mild COVID-19. Whole-study findings and limits: Largely, contracting CD4+ clones fell within CM and EM, and contracting CD8+ clones within EMRA.

In this sample, this clonotype turned up once. Its target is unknown. TCRdb used MiXCR to reprocess the 5' RACE reads, holding one entry per CDR3 protein. The top ten clones hold around 23% of a sample with about 340,000 distinct CDR3 sequences, less than 25% of them seen once. The clonotype was recovered from a man between 18 and 29 years old who had mild COVID-19 (a few samples of this study predate the infection). Cell type and time point are not known. The sample consisted of PBMCs or a T cell subset sorted from them (not recorded which).

CDR3 DNA sequence: TGTGCCAGCACCAACAGAGGGGGACAGCCCCAGCATTTT. As protein: CASTNRGGQPQHF. V gene TRBV7-2 combines with J gene TRBJ1-5, with D maybe TRBD1 (6 bases). The V gene's germline CDR1 is SGHTA and CDR2 FQGNSA. The CDR3 is 13 residues long. V lost 7 bases and J 7 bases, leaving 14 bases between the germline ends.